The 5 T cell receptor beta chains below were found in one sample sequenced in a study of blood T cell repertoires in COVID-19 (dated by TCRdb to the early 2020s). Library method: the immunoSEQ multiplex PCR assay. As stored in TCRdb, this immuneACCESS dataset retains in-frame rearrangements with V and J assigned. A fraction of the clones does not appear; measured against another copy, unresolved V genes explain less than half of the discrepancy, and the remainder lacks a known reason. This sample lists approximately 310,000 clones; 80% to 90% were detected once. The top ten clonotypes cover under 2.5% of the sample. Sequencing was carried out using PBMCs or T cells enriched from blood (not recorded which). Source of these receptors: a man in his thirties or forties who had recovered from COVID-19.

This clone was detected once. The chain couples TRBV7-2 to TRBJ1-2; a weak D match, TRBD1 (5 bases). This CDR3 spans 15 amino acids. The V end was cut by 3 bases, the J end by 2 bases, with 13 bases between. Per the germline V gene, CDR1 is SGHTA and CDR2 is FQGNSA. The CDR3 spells CASSLSVQENYGYTF. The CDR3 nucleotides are TGTGCCAGCAGCTTGTCCGTACAGGAGAACTATGGCTACACCTTC.

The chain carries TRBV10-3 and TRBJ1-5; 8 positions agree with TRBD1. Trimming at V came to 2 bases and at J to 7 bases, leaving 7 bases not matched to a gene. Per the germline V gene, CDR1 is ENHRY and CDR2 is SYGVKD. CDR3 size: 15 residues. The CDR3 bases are TGTGCCATCAGTGAGGACCCAGGGGGCGCCCAGCCCCAGCATTTT. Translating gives CAISEDPGGAQPQHF.

The CDR3 sequence is CASAGATYSPLHF. The CDR3 DNA follows: TGTGCCAGCGCGGGGGCGACGTACTCACCCCTCCACTTT. V gene TRBV7-2 combines with J gene TRBJ1-6; D might be TRBD1 (6 bases). The germline CDR1 and CDR2 sequences are SGHTA and FQGNSA. The germline V and J ends were trimmed by 8 bases and 10 bases, with 15 bases remaining between them. The CDR3 spans 13 residues.

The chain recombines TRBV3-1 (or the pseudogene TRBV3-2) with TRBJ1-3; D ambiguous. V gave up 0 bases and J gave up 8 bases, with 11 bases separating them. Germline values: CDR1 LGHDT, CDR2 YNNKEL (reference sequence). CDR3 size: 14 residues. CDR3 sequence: CASSQEGRGDTIYF. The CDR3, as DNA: TGTGCCAGCAGCCAAGAAGGTCGGGGAGACACCATATATTTT.

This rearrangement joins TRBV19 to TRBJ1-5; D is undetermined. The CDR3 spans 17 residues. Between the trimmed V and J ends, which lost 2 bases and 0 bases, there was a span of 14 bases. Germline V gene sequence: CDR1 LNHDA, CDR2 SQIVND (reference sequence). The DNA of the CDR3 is TGTGCCAGTAGTATAATCCTACAGCCCTATAGCAATCAGCCCCAGCATTTT. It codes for CASSIILQPYSNQPQHF.